This entry features one TCR beta chain sequence. This sample was taken from a study of blood T cell repertoires in COVID-19. Trimming pared 3 bases from V and 0 bases from J, leaving 6 bases between. The germline CDR1 and CDR2 sequences are LGHDT and YNNKEL (reference sequence). The CDR3 spans 14 residues. Original processing notes: Amplification of reference gene primers was used by the study to estimate nucleated cell counts. Clones were sequenced by immunoSEQ multiplex PCR, and TCRdb holds only the in-frame ones, with some missing. The V and J calls and clone size come from that table; D and trimming were worked out from the DNA. The data hold about 330,000 clones, with about 82% observed a single time.

The chain combines TRBV3-1 (or the pseudogene TRBV3-2) with TRBJ1-5; D ambiguous. This clonotype was obtained from a human donor in a cohort sampled during active COVID-19. Sequencing used peripheral blood. The CDR3 bases are TGTGCCAGCAGCCAGGACTATAGCAATCAGCCCCAGCATTTT. Amino acid sequence: CASSQDYSNQPQHF.